This section outlines one T cell receptor beta chain sequence together with its context. These data are taken from a study of blood T cell repertoires in COVID-19. For the study at large: Collection of acute and convalescent COVID-19 samples took place in the United States, Italy and Spain. T cells, B-cell-depleted T cells, or PBMCs provided the cDNA or gDNA that served as material.

In the original analysis: Using reference gene primer amplification, nucleated cell counts were estimated. Measured with immunoSEQ multiplex PCR; TCRdb has only the in-frame clones, and not every one. That table supplies the V and J calls and clone size; D and trimming were determined from the DNA. The data show 250,000 to 400,000 clones, with about 90% seen just once and 2.9% held by the top ten. In Seattle, patients joined the study during active infection and were tracked longitudinally. This CDR3 has 15 amino acids. V dropped 1 base and J dropped 3 bases, with 10 bases sitting between them. Per germline, CDR1 SGHDN and CDR2 FVKESK.

The material sequenced was peripheral blood. This chain links TRBV14 with TRBJ1-3; no reliable D call. The clonotype was recovered from a young woman with COVID-19, enrolled during active disease. The CDR3 reads CASSQGYLSGNTIYF. DNA for the CDR3: TGTGCCAGCAGCCAAGGATATTTGAGTGGAAACACCATATATTTT.